This T cell receptor (beta chain) was sequenced during a study of T-cell reconstitution after alpha-beta-depleted transplantation in children. General study points: Reports say that about two months after transplant, the alpha-beta T cells came out of several hundred graft clones that had expanded.

This clonotype was seen many times. Its antigen is unidentified. Unique molecular identifiers tagged the TCRbeta library. TCRdb used MiXCR to reprocess the PCR reads, holding one entry per CDR3 protein. Here the sample spans some 120,000 distinct CDR3 sequences, approximately 8.7% being singletons. The TCR originated in a girl under three years old who had a stem cell transplant for combined immunodeficiency, so the T cells may come from the graft donor. The sequencing here drew on PBMCs, mostly from graft donor cells, taken 180 days after TCRalphabeta/CD19-depleted stem cell transplant.

The CDR3 DNA sequence: TGTGCCAGCAGTTCGGGACAGAACGAGCAGTACTTC. It translates to CASSSGQNEQYF. This rearrangement joins TRBV27 to TRBJ2-7; 7 bases line up with TRBD1. This CDR3 contains 12 residues. Per germline, CDR1 MNHEY and CDR2 SMNVEV (reference sequence). V shed 4 bases and J 5 bases; nucleotides not matched to a gene: 2.